This TCR beta chain was sequenced during a study of blood T cell repertoires in COVID-19. Trimming stripped 0 bases from V and 1 base from J, with 6 bases between. This CDR3 region has 15 residues. CDR1 MNHEY and CDR2 SVGAGI come from the germline V gene. The protocol was immunoSEQ multiplex PCR, while the TCRdb copy is restricted to in-frame clones and leaves out a portion. The sample holds about 240,000 clones; approximately 78% are singletons and the top ten take approximately 13%. The gene calls are TRBV6-5 and TRBJ2-2, with D unresolved. The sequencing sample was made of peripheral blood. The TCR was taken from a woman in her sixties with active or convalescent COVID-19. CDR3 in amino acids: CASSYSTQNTGELFF. The CDR3 nucleotides read TGTGCCAGCAGTTACTCGACTCAGAACACCGGGGAGCTGTTTTTT.